Shown below are 17 T cell receptor beta chains from a single sample sequenced in a study of blood T cell repertoires in COVID-19. The repertoire was sequenced with immunoSEQ multiplex PCR; TCRdb's copy has only in-frame clones and lacks some. The data contain fewer than 700,000 clones, roughly nine tenths of them singletons. Material: peripheral blood. These receptors were collected from a woman between 45 and 60 years old with COVID-19, enrolled during active disease.

This chain joins TRBV3-1 (or the pseudogene TRBV3-2) and TRBJ2-3; TRBD2 aligns across 13 bases. The CDR3 has 18 amino acids. Germline values: CDR1 LGHDT, CDR2 YNNKEL (reference sequence). The V segment lost 4 bases and the J segment 4 bases; nucleotides outside the gene matches: 11. The chain's CDR3 is CASSLSAGTSGVPDTQYF. The CDR3 DNA reads as TGTGCCAGCAGCCTTTCCGCCGGGACTAGCGGGGTGCCAGATACGCAGTATTTT.

The chain employs TRBV9 and TRBJ1-1, with D possibly matching TRBD1 (6 bases). The V end lost 0 bases, the J end lost 4 bases, and 13 bases lay between the germline ends. The V gene's germline CDR1 is SGDLS and CDR2 YYNGEE. CDR3 length equals 15 residues. The CDR3 loop reads CASSVAGGRGTEAFF. The CDR3 DNA reads TGTGCCAGCAGCGTAGCGGGGGGCCGGGGCACTGAAGCTTTCTTT.

The chain carries TRBV30 and TRBJ2-1; tentatively, D is TRBD2 (5 bases). The V gene's germline CDR1 is GTSNPN and CDR2 SVGIG (reference sequence). The length of the CDR3 is 14 residues. V was trimmed by 1 base and J by 3 bases, leaving 10 bases between them. CDR3 in DNA: TGTGCCTGGAGTGAACAAGCGGTCTACAATGAGCAGTTCTTC. Protein sequence: CAWSEQAVYNEQFF.

The CDR3 nucleotides read TGTGCCAGCAGCTTTGGGGTGTACGGGATAAGCAATCAGCCCCAGCATTTT. Translating it yields CASSFGVYGISNQPQHF. The chain uses TRBV11-2 and TRBJ1-5; D gene unclear. Trimming left V 3 bases short and J 1 base short, with 16 bases between. CDR3 size: 17 residues. Germline assignment: CDR1 SGHAT and CDR2 FQNNGV. The full variable domain, its missing parts supplied by reference TRBV11-2 and TRBJ1-5, is EAGVAQSPRYKIIEKRQSVAFWCNPISGHATLYWYQQILGQGPKLLIQFQNNGVVDDSQLPKDRFSAERLKGVDSTLKIQPAKLEDSAVYLCASSFGVYGISNQPQHFGDGTRLSIL.

V usage is TRBV24-1 and J usage is TRBJ1-4; 10 bases match TRBD1. This CDR3 contains 16 residues. Trimming removed 6 bases from V and 7 bases from J; junction bases left unmatched: 10. CDR1 and CDR2 (germline): KGHDR, SFDVKD. The CDR3 is CATSSPSGTGVEKLFF. As DNA, the CDR3 is TGTGCCACCAGTAGTCCGAGCGGGACAGGGGTTGAAAAACTGTTTTTT.

This chain joins TRBV5-6 and TRBJ1-1, with 9 bases fitting TRBD1. The CDR3 runs 15 residues. Germline CDR1 is SGHDT and CDR2 is YYEEEE. V dropped 0 bases and J dropped 4; count of bases not matched to a gene: 4. Here the CDR3 DNA reads TGTGCCAGCAGCTTGGCCGGGACAGGGACCACTGAAGCTTTCTTT. This translates into CASSLAGTGTTEAFF.

The V call is TRBV2, the J call TRBJ2-3; D possibly corresponds to TRBD2 (7 bases). The CDR3 contains 12 residues. Trimming took off 2 bases at V and 14 bases at J, with 14 bases between the two ends. Germline CDR1 reads SNHLY; CDR2 reads FYNNEI. The CDR3 loop reads CASSENRGGPYF. CDR3 sequence (DNA): TGTGCCAGCAGTGAAAATAGGGGGGGCCCGTATTTT.

The V and J genes are TRBV19 and TRBJ2-2; TRBD1 aligns across 7 bases. Trimming removed 1 base from V and 7 bases from J; junction bases left unmatched: 6. This CDR3 region has 15 residues. The germline V gene encodes CDR1 LNHDA and CDR2 SQIVND (reference sequence). The CDR3 DNA reads as TGTGCCAGTAGTATAGGAGGGGGCGCGGGCGGGGAGCTGTTTTTT. Translated: CASSIGGGAGGELFF.

The V gene is TRBV9, the J gene TRBJ2-2, with 9 bases fitting TRBD1. Trimming cost V 3 bases and J 1 base; bases outside gene matches: 4. In germline, CDR1 is SGDLS, CDR2 YYNGEE. The CDR3 extends over 16 amino acids. The CDR3 spells CASSARQGGNTGELFF. The CDR3, as DNA: TGTGCCAGCAGCGCGCGACAGGGGGGGAACACCGGGGAGCTGTTTTTT.

V is TRBV9 and J is TRBJ1-3; maybe TRBD1 (6 bases). From germline, CDR1 is SGDLS and CDR2 YYNGEE. There are 14 residues in the CDR3. Trimming left V 0 bases short and J 9 bases short, with 13 bases between. CDR3 sequence: CASSVGPGESTIYF. The CDR3 DNA is TGTGCCAGCAGCGTAGGCCCAGGGGAAAGCACCATATATTTT.

The rearrangement uses TRBV7-2 and TRBJ1-1, with D possibly TRBD1 on 6 matching bases. The CDR3 is 12 residues long. The ends were cut back, 6 bases at V and 6 bases at J, with 11 bases in the middle. Germline loops: CDR1 SGHTA, CDR2 FQGNSA. The CDR3 coding sequence is TGTGCCAGCAGATCGAACAGGGCTGAAGCTTTCTTT. This encodes CASRSNRAEAFF.

This chain links TRBV27 with TRBJ1-5, with TRBD1 as a possible D gene (5 bases). Between the trimmed V and J ends, which lost 3 bases and 1 base, there was a span of 10 bases. This CDR3 comprises 15 residues. Germline V gene sequence: CDR1 MNHEY, CDR2 SMNVEV (reference sequence). The CDR3, as DNA: TGTGCCAGCAGTTTCAAGGGGAGGAGCAATCAGCCCCAGCATTTT. It translates to CASSFKGRSNQPQHF.

Only one count was recorded for this clone. This chain uses TRBV6-5 with TRBJ1-1; weak D call: TRBD1 (6 bases). This CDR3 is built from 15 residues. Germline CDR1 MNHEY, CDR2 SVGAGI. V was cut by 5 bases and J by 7 bases, with 20 bases left in between. The DNA of the CDR3 is TGTGCCAGCAGTAGAGATCGTAACACAGGGATTGAAGCTTTCTTT. Protein product: CASSRDRNTGIEAFF.

This clone was detected a few times. CDR3 region: CASSFGTSGRGDTQYF. The CDR3 bases are TGTGCCAGCAGCTTCGGGACTAGCGGTCGCGGCGATACGCAGTATTTT. This chain uses TRBV7-3 with TRBJ2-3; TRBD2 matches at 11 bases. The V segment lost 3 bases and the J segment 6 bases; nucleotides outside the gene matches: 8. This CDR3 is built from 16 residues. CDR1 and CDR2 from the germline V gene are SGHTA and FQGTGA. Full variable domain (rest looked up from reference TRBV7-3 and TRBJ2-3): GAGVSQTPSNKVTEKGKYVELRCDPISGHTALYWYRQSLGQGPEFLIYFQGTGAADDSGLPNDRFFAVRPEGSVSTLKIQRTERGDSAVYLCASSFGTSGRGDTQYFGPGTRLTVL.

The gene calls are TRBV9 and TRBJ2-6; D gene ambiguous. V was trimmed by 2 bases and J by 4 bases, leaving 13 bases between them. This CDR3 has 16 amino acids. From germline, CDR1 is SGDLS and CDR2 YYNGEE. The CDR3 protein is CASSVTPWRGANVLTF. In nucleotides, the CDR3 is TGTGCCAGCAGCGTCACCCCGTGGAGAGGGGCCAACGTCCTGACTTTC. Together with reference TRBV9 and TRBJ2-6, the CDR3 gives the full variable domain: DSGVTQTPKHLITATGQRVTLRCSPRSGDLSVYWYQQSLDQGLQFLIQYYNGEERAKGNILERFSAQQFPDLHSELNLSSLELGDSALYFCASSVTPWRGANVLTFGAGSRLTVL.

The chain carries TRBV7-6 and TRBJ1-1, with a weak D call TRBD1 (6 bases). V was pared by 2 bases and J by 2 bases, with 12 bases between. CDR3 length: 15 amino acids. Germline CDR1 is SGHVS and CDR2 is FNYEAQ. The CDR3 DNA sequence: TGTGCCAGCAGCTTATGGTCGGGGGGCAACACTGAAGCTTTCTTT. Translation gives CASSLWSGGNTEAFF.

The rearrangement uses TRBV6-2 or TRBV6-3 and TRBJ2-7; the D gene is possibly TRBD1 (6 bases). Germline V CDR1 and CDR2: MNHEY, SVGEGT. Trimming took 1 base from V and 3 from J, leaving 13 bases between them. The CDR3 has 15 residues. As DNA, the CDR3 is TGTGCCAGCAGTTACTATGTGGGGGCGCGCTACGAGCAGTACTTC. Amino acids: CASSYYVGARYEQYF.